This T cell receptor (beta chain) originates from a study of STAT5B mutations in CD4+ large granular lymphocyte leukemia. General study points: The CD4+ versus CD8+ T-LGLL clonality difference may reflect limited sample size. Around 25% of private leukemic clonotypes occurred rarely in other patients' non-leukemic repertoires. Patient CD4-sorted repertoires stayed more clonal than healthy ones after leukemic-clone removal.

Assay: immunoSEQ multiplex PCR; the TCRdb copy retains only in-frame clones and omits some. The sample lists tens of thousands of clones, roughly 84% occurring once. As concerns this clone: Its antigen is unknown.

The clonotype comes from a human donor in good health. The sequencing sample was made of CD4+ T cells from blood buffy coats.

The CDR3 loop reads CASSLRGLGGDGYTF. CDR3 DNA sequence: TGTGCCAGCAGCTTGAGGGGACTAGGCGGAGATGGCTACACCTTC. The V call is TRBV7-9, the J call TRBJ1-2; a weak D match, TRBD1 (5 bases). The V gene lost 3 bases and the J gene lost 6 bases, with 17 bases spanning the gap. Looked up from germline, CDR1 is SEHNR and CDR2 is FQNEAQ (reference sequence). The CDR3 consists of 15 residues.